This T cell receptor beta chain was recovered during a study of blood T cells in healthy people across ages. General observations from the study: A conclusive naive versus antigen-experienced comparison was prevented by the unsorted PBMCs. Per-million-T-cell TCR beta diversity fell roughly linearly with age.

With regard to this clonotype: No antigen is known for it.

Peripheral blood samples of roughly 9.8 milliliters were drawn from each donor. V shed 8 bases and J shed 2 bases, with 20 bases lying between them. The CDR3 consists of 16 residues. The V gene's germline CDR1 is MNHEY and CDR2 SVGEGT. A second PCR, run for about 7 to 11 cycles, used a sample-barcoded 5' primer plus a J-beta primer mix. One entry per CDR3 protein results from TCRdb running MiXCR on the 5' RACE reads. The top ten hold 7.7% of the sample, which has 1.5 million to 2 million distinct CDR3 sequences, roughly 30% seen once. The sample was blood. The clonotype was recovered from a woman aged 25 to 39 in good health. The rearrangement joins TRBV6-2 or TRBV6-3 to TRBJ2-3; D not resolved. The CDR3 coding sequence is TGTGCCAGCGGCACCTTAAATTTAGGAATCACAGATACGCAGTATTTT. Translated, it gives CASGTLNLGITDTQYF.